This T cell receptor beta chain comes out of a study of beta chain features in type 1 diabetes. Germline trimming cut 4 bases from V and 2 bases from J; bases unmatched to any gene: 5. Germline CDR1 reads SGHNT; CDR2 reads YYREEE (reference sequence). The CDR3 contains 16 residues. This clone has a handful of counts. Expressed TCRB transcripts got sequenced, as all isolated RNA was reverse transcribed. The protocol was immunoSEQ multiplex PCR, while the TCRdb copy is restricted to in-frame clones and leaves out a portion. Found here are approximately 250,000 clones, around an eighth of them singletons; the top ten hold roughly 0.028%.

The sequence derives from a woman between 40 and 50 years old in good health. Material for sequencing was naive CD4+ T cells from blood. The genes are TRBV5-4 and TRBJ2-1; 11 bases line up with TRBD2. CDR3 in DNA: TGTGCCAGCAGCACATTAGCGGGGGGGGCCTACAATGAGCAGTTCTTC. This sequence encodes CASSTLAGGAYNEQFF. The complete variable domain, with remaining parts taken from reference TRBV5-4 and TRBJ2-1, reads ETGVTQSPTHLIKTRGQQVTLRCSSQSGHNTVSWYQQALGQGPQFIFQYYREEENGRGNFPPRFSGLQFPNYSSELNVNALELDDSALYLCASSTLAGGAYNEQFFGPGTRLTVL.